This entry describes one TCR beta chain. Its antigen is not identified. The sample originates from a study of cytomegalovirus exposure and HLA in healthy donors. In the study overall: The same platform was used for the 90 to 150 validation repertoires as for the roughly 730 first-cohort repertoires, as reported in a later analysis. Broader study findings: Rare sequences made up most TCRs, while some public TCRs were found in many donors. The finding came from a later analysis; first-cohort TCR clusters tended to co-occur in the roughly 110 validation repertoires. Researchers counted 164 TCR beta chains as cytomegalovirus-associated.

Assay: immunoSEQ multiplex PCR; the TCRdb copy retains only in-frame clones and omits some. The data contain some 150,000 clones, more than 75% of them seen just once; the ten biggest clones take up less than 3.5%. The receptor's source is a man between 18 and 29 years old in good health and CMV-seropositive. The sample consisted of PBMCs.

The CDR3, as DNA: TGTGCCAGCTCACCGGACAGGCAGGCTGGCTACACCTTC. This codes for CASSPDRQAGYTF. This chain uses TRBV18 with TRBJ1-2, with 7 bases that match TRBD1. Germline trimming cut 3 bases from V and 7 bases from J; bases unmatched to any gene: 5. CDR3 length: 13 amino acids. CDR1 KGHSH and CDR2 LQKENI come from the germline V gene.